Detailed here is one T cell receptor beta chain. This clonotype was seen ten or more times. Its antigen is unknown. Base qualities are not provided; no much larger clone lies one nucleotide away. The source of the sample is a study of CD8 T cells in ankylosing spondylitis (TCRdb year 2017). About the study as a whole: To find TCR variants linked to disease, the study profiled T cell receptor beta repertoires in ankylosing spondylitis patients and healthy donors. In total, the full study cohort was made up of some 100 healthy donors and some 26 ankylosing spondylitis patients. Peripheral blood was sampled, and synovial fluid was also collected from ankylosing spondylitis patients. Study-level results and caveats: A TCR beta motif of several highly homologous amino acid variants appeared characteristic of blood from ankylosing spondylitis patients. In peripheral blood, the disease-linked clones were found at relatively low frequencies and had a CD8+ phenotype. Some motif variants had previously been reported in the synovial fluid and blood of reactive arthritis patients, which suggests shared mechanisms of disease initiation. According to the report, matched synovial fluid samples from ankylosing spondylitis patients were significantly enriched for the disease-linked clones.

The CDR1 and CDR2 encoded by the germline V gene are MNHNS and SASEGT. V is cut by 1 base and J by 9 bases, and the space between the germline ends is 16 bases. Including the terminal cysteine and phenylalanine, the CDR3 comprises 15 residues. CDR3 DNA is the only sequence kept; it has 45 bases, read in frame from the first base. TCRdb records Illumina HiSeq 2500 as the sequencer. Quantitative 5'-RACE with molecular barcodes was the method used to prepare the TCR beta libraries. On the study's bioinformatics: To identify disease-linked TCR variants, a new computational method was used, one built on a probabilistic model of VDJ rearrangement. TCRdb reran the public reads through fastp at Q25 and MiXCR, keeping productive beta chains. A single entry per CDR3 protein holds the most common genes and DNA from its merged rows. The V and J calls shown here were made by TCRdb, not taken from the authors' results. The table for this sample lists 250,000 or so distinct CDR3 sequences; about 11% of them were counted only once. The ten biggest clones cover 6% to 8.5% of the sample.

Material for sequencing was blood, either unsorted or a sorted T cell fraction (not recorded which). This receptor was identified in a male donor with ankylosing spondylitis or in good health (not recorded which). This sequence uses TRBV6-1 and TRBJ1-3, with the D gene not clear enough to name. CDR3 loop: CASSEDPAAGSTIYF. The DNA is TGTGCCAGCAGTGAAGACCCGGCCGCTGGTTCCACCATATATTTT.